What follows are 17 T cell receptor beta chains derived from one specimen sequenced in a study of blood T cell repertoires in COVID-19. The protocol was immunoSEQ multiplex PCR, while the TCRdb copy is restricted to in-frame clones and leaves out a portion. The table records fewer than 450,000 clones, about 90% of them present only once. The material sequenced was peripheral blood. These receptor sequences come from a woman between 65 and 79 years old with COVID-19, enrolled during active disease.

The V call is TRBV18, the J call TRBJ1-3; 11 bases agree with TRBD1. The V segment lost 3 bases and the J segment 4 bases; nucleotides outside the gene matches: 5. The CDR3 has 16 amino acids. Germline loops: CDR1 KGHSH, CDR2 LQKENI. Here the CDR3 reads CASSPGQGGSGNTIYF. The CDR3 nucleotides are TGTGCCAGCTCACCGGGACAGGGGGGATCCGGAAACACCATATATTTT.

The genes are TRBV27 and TRBJ2-7; 8 positions agree with TRBD1. The CDR3 has 15 residues. V was clipped by 6 bases and J by 0 bases; unmatched bases: 7. Germline loops: CDR1 MNHEY, CDR2 SMNVEV (reference sequence). The CDR3 nucleotides are TGTGCCAGCAGACGGACAGGGATAACCTCCTACGAGCAGTACTTC. Amino acid sequence: CASRRTGITSYEQYF.

This clone was counted a single time. The genes are TRBV7-9 and TRBJ2-1; the match to TRBD2 covers 10 bases. Losses at the gene ends were 2 bases for V and 9 bases for J; bases not matched to a gene: 10. CDR1 is SEHNR, CDR2 FQNEAQ, per germline (reference sequence). This CDR3 spans 16 amino acids. This CDR3 is CASSLRPSGGGVEQFF. CDR3 DNA sequence: TGTGCCAGCAGCTTACGGCCTAGCGGGGGAGGAGTTGAGCAGTTCTTC.

This chain connects TRBV19 to TRBJ1-1, with D uncertain. The CDR3 contains 14 residues. Germline lookup yields CDR1 LNHDA and CDR2 SQIVND (reference sequence). V shed 6 bases and J shed 0 bases, with 11 bases lying between them. CDR3 nucleotide sequence: TGTGCCAGTAGGGAGGCTCTCCTGAACACTGAAGCTTTCTTT. This translates into CASREALLNTEAFF.

This clone appeared a single time. The chain carries TRBV7-3 and TRBJ2-2, with a tentative D call TRBD2 (7 bases). CDR3 length equals 18 residues. Germline CDR1 and CDR2: SGHTA and FQGTGA. V was trimmed by 1 base and J by 4 bases, leaving 19 bases between them. The CDR3 reads CASSLNAIGGRVTGELFF. CDR3 in DNA: TGTGCCAGCAGCTTAAACGCTATCGGGGGGCGAGTCACCGGGGAGCTGTTTTTT.

V usage is TRBV7-9 and J usage is TRBJ1-1; D remains ambiguous. CDR1 and CDR2 (germline): SEHNR, FQNEAQ (reference sequence). This CDR3 has 13 amino acids. The germline V and J ends were trimmed by 6 bases and 1 base, with 9 bases remaining between them. The CDR3 loop reads CASRITANTEAFF. CDR3 nucleotide sequence: TGTGCCAGCAGGATCACAGCGAACACTGAAGCTTTCTTT. Looking up the rest from reference TRBV7-9 and TRBJ1-1 gives the full variable domain: DTGVSQNPRHKITKRGQNVTFRCDPISEHNRLYWYRQTLGQGPEFLTYFQNEAQLEKSRLLSDRFSAERPKGSFSTLEIQRTEQGDSAMYLCASRITANTEAFFGQGTRLTVV.

The DNA for the CDR3 is TGTGCCTCGCGAGCGGGGGGTTCTGAGACCCAGTACTTC. Its translation: CASRAGGSETQYF. The chain employs TRBV7-9 and TRBJ2-5; 9 nucleotides agree with TRBD2. V trimming: 11 bases; J trimming: 5 bases; junction bases outside the gene matches: 9. The germline V gene encodes CDR1 SEHNR and CDR2 FQNEAQ (reference sequence). The CDR3 sequence is 13 residues long. The entire variable domain, with the rest obtained from reference TRBV7-9 and TRBJ2-5, is as follows: DTGVSQNPRHKITKRGQNVTFRCDPISEHNRLYWYRQTLGQGPEFLTYFQNEAQLEKSRLLSDRFSAERPKGSFSTLEIQRTEQGDSAMYLCASRAGGSETQYFGPGTRLLVL.

The chain combines TRBV19 with TRBJ1-2, with TRBD1 as a possible D gene (5 bases). The V end was cut by 1 base, the J end by 4 bases, with 16 bases between. This CDR3 comprises 16 residues. Germline values: CDR1 LNHDA, CDR2 SQIVND (reference sequence). Written as DNA, the CDR3 is TGTGCCAGTAGTATAGGCCTCAGGGTTCGTTTCTATGGCTACACCTTC. Protein product: CASSIGLRVRFYGYTF.

This clone was picked up many times. The J gene is TRBJ2-7, the V gene TRBV5-1; D uncertain. V lost 0 bases and J 6 bases, leaving 10 bases between the germline ends. This CDR3 spans 13 amino acids. Germline V lookup: CDR1 SGHRS, CDR2 YFSETQ. The CDR3 sequence: CASSLEVGSEQYF. The CDR3 DNA follows: TGCGCCAGCAGCTTGGAGGTGGGCTCCGAGCAGTACTTC.

This clone was picked up one time. J is TRBJ1-2 and V is TRBV30; tentatively, D is TRBD1 (5 bases). The CDR3 runs 14 residues. Looked up from germline, CDR1 is GTSNPN and CDR2 is SVGIG (reference sequence). V was clipped by 0 bases and J by 2 bases, with 10 bases between them. The CDR3 reads CAWSVHTGNYGYTF. CDR3 nucleotide sequence: TGTGCCTGGAGTGTACATACAGGCAACTATGGCTACACCTTC.

The chain recombines TRBV27 with TRBJ1-6; D remains unclear. The CDR3 is 14 residues long. V dropped 6 bases and J dropped 6 bases, with 12 bases sitting between them. The germline gives CDR1 MNHEY, CDR2 SMNVEV (reference sequence). In DNA form, the CDR3 reads TGTGCCAGCAGACCGAGCGGTTCTAATTCACCCCTCCACTTT. Residues: CASRPSGSNSPLHF.

This chain uses TRBV9 with TRBJ1-6, with unresolved D. V dropped 4 bases and J dropped 10 bases, with 9 bases sitting between them. The germline V gene encodes CDR1 SGDLS and CDR2 YYNGEE. The CDR3 extends over 12 amino acids. CDR3 sequence reads: CASSTPGSPLHF. DNA of the CDR3: TGTGCCAGCAGCACGCCAGGATCACCCCTCCACTTT.

This chain links TRBV2 with TRBJ2-3, with D unresolved. Between the trimmed V and J ends, which lost 3 bases and 1 base, there was a span of 8 bases. CDR1 is SNHLY, CDR2 FYNNEI, per germline. The CDR3 spans 14 residues. The CDR3 spells CASSDIEGTDTQYF. The CDR3 DNA sequence: TGTGCCAGCAGTGATATCGAGGGCACAGATACGCAGTATTTT.

J is TRBJ1-5 and V is TRBV28, with D possibly TRBD1 on 6 matching bases. Trimming stripped 2 bases from V and 11 bases from J, with 16 bases between. Germline V gene lookup returns CDR1 MDHEN and CDR2 SYDVKM. The CDR3 loop spans 14 amino acids. In DNA form, the CDR3 reads TGTGCCAGCAGTTTACTAGACAGGCCCCGGTCCCAGCATTTT. Protein sequence: CASSLLDRPRSQHF.

This sequence joins TRBV2 and TRBJ2-3; 11 nucleotides align to TRBD2. V gave up 3 bases and J gave up 7 bases; unmatched junction bases: 9. Germline V gives CDR1 SNHLY, CDR2 FYNNEI. CDR3 length: 16 residues. The CDR3 nucleotides read TGTGCCAGCAGTGAGGGACTAGCGGTCCCACCACATACGCAGTATTTT. Translated, it gives CASSEGLAVPPHTQYF.

This clone has a handful of counts. The chain recombines TRBV30 with TRBJ1-2; possibly TRBD1 for D (5 bases). CDR3 length: 13 residues. Trimming shortened V by 2 bases and J by 8 bases, and 15 bases separated the two germline ends. Germline values: CDR1 GTSNPN, CDR2 SVGIG (reference sequence). CDR3 loop: CAWSKDGGGGYTF. The CDR3 bases are TGTGCCTGGAGTAAGGACGGGGGAGGAGGCTACACCTTC.

The chain carries TRBV9 and TRBJ1-2; the match to TRBD1 covers 8 bases. Germline V gene sequence: CDR1 SGDLS, CDR2 YYNGEE. V was pared by 2 bases and J by 0 bases, with 6 bases of the junction left unmatched. There are 16 residues in the CDR3. The CDR3 DNA is TGTGCCAGCAGCGTCGACAGGGGATCATCTAACTATGGCTACACCTTC. Its translation: CASSVDRGSSNYGYTF.